This T cell receptor beta chain was obtained from a study of control samples from healthy donors and cancer patients. The protocol was immunoSEQ multiplex PCR, while the TCRdb copy is restricted to in-frame clones and leaves out a portion. The repertoire holds 80,000 to 100,000 clones, roughly 90% seen once, with around 2.8% in the top ten. The germline CDR1 and CDR2 sequences are SEHNR and FQNEAQ (reference sequence). The length of the CDR3 is 15 residues. V lost 5 bases, J lost 2 bases, and 5 bases stayed unmatched. This TCR derives from a human donor in good health. The donor label of this sample is uncertain. This chain links TRBV7-9 with TRBJ2-1; the match to TRBD1 covers 8 bases. Material for sequencing was blood. DNA of the CDR3: TGTGCCAGCAGCCACGGACAGGGAACCTACAATGAGCAGTTCTTC. Protein sequence: CASSHGQGTYNEQFF.